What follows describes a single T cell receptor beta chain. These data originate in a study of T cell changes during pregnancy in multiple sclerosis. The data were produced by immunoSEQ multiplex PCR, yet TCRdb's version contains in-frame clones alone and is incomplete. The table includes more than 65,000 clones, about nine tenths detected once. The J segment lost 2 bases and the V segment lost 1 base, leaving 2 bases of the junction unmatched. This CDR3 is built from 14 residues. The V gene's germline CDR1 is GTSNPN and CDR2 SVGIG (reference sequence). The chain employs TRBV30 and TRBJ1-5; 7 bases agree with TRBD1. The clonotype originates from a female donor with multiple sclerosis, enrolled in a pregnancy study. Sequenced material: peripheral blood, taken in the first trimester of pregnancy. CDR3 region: CAWSAGTGNQPQHF. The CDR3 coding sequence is TGTGCCTGGAGTGCCGGGACAGGCAATCAGCCCCAGCATTTT.